This T cell receptor (beta chain) was obtained from a study of shared T cell receptors in the human thymus. Germline assignment: CDR1 SGHTA and CDR2 FQGNSA. With 4 bases clipped from V and 5 bases from J, the junction kept 7 bases outside the gene matches. The CDR3 loop spans 16 amino acids. Sequencing used immunoSEQ multiplex PCR; TCRdb keeps in-frame clones, though not all of them. The sample records under 850,000 clones, roughly 90% being singletons. The sample was also reused in another study, on human thymus T cells. That source reports: Congenital heart defects were the reason for the corrective surgery that the donors, healthy Finnish infants, were having. Thymus tissue was removed during corrective cardiac surgery. Apparent skewing of V and J gene usage characterized both thymic and blood repertoires. Related studies found that unrelated individuals share highly overlapping thymic repertoires.

The clonotype originates from a boy in the first two years of life with a congenital heart defect. The source material was thymocytes. The chain recombines TRBV7-2 with TRBJ2-7, with 14 nucleotides matching TRBD2. CDR3 sequence reads: CASSWPGLAGAHEQYF. The CDR3 DNA reads TGTGCCAGCAGCTGGCCGGGACTAGCGGGGGCCCACGAGCAGTACTTC.